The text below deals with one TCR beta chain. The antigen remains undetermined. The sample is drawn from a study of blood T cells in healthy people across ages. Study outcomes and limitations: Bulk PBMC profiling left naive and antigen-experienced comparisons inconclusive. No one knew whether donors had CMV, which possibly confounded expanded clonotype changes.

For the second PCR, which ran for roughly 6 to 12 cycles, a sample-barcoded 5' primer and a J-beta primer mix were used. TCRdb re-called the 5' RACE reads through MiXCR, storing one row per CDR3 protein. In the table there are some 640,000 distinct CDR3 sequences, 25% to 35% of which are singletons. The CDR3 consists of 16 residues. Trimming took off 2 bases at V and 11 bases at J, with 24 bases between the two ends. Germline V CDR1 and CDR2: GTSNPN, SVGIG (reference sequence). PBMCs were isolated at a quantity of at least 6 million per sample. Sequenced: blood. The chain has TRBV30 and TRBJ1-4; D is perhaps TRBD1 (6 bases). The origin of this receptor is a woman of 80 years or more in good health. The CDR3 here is CAWSPHDRAGRGKLFF. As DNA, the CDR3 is TGTGCCTGGAGTCCCCACGATAGGGCAGGGAGGGGGAAACTGTTTTTT.